This T cell receptor beta chain derives from a study of T-cell memory formation after mild COVID-19 (dated by TCRdb to the early 2020s). In the study overall: TCR sequence clusters from the two donors were largely donor specific. In a couple of donors, T-cell clones that expanded and contracted after mild COVID-19 were followed by sequencing TCRalpha and TCRbeta repertoires longitudinally. The cohort was made up of two young adult volunteers, one female and one male, who were previously healthy. Study-wide findings and limitations: From day 15 to 85, contracting clones showed balanced CD4/CD8 phenotypes, whereas a second wave of clones that expanded from day 15 to 37 leaned towards CD4+. SARS-CoV-2 specificity was not confirmed for the second-wave clones peaking on day 37. Some responding clones were detected in pre-infection memory, suggesting pre-existing cross-reactive memory T cells joined the SARS-CoV-2 response. Only two mild cases were covered in the study, and larger cohorts including severe cases with pre-infection samples were considered necessary. Contracting CD4+ clones were found mainly in CM and EM memory subsets, while CD8+ clones were enriched in EMRA.

After removal of 6 bases from V and 5 bases from J, the junction retains 6 bases not matched to a gene. The cysteine opens and the phenylalanine closes a CDR3 of 13 amino acids. Only the CDR3 part of the read is kept: 39 bases, read in frame from the first base. The germline V gene (reference sequence) supplies CDR1 SEHNR and CDR2 FQNEAQ. Regarding this clonotype: The clone's antigen remains unknown. The input lacks base qualities; no much larger clone sits a single base away.

Ficoll-Paque density gradient centrifugation was used to isolate PBMCs. TCRdb records Illumina NovaSeq 6000 as the sequencer. Using 5'RACE with constant-segment primers, TCRalpha and TCRbeta cDNA libraries were constructed, with sample barcodes and unique molecular identifiers added in the process. Trizol reagent was used to extract RNA from every sample. Amplification of the libraries took two PCR steps, and the second step added a second sample barcode plus Illumina TruSeq adapters. Libraries were sequenced on an Illumina NovaSeq with 2 x 150 bp paired-end reads. Regarding the original processing steps: The reads were demultiplexed and collapsed into UMI-guided consensus sequences using migec v1.2.7. Using mixcr v2.1.11, the UMI consensuses were aligned to TRA and TRB V and J templates and assembled into clonotypes. Expanded or contracted clonotypes were those called significant by both edgeR and NoisET, with noise models trained on biological replicates. For edgeR calls, the thresholds were a false discovery rate-adjusted p below 0.01 and a log2 fold-change of 1. As an exploratory analysis of dynamics, PCA with hierarchical clustering was applied to max-normalized trajectories of the 1000 most abundant clonotypes. Each responding clone was given a CD4 or CD8 phenotype based on the CD4+ and CD8+ repertoires, which had been sequenced separately. In-frame beta chains were kept once TCRdb had trimmed the public reads at Q25 with fastp and called clones with MiXCR. Every entry covers one CDR3 protein and lists the most common genes and DNA from its rows. The V and J calls were determined by TCRdb, not by the authors. The sample has around 340,000 distinct CDR3 sequences on record, approximately 15% of them singletons. The biggest ten clones account for approximately 20% of the sample.

The specimen sequenced was PBMCs or a T cell subset sorted from them (not recorded which). The receptor chain draws on TRBV7-9 and TRBJ2-7; 8 nucleotides in the junction match TRBD1. The clonotype was recovered from a man aged 18-30 years who had mild COVID-19 (a few samples of this study predate the infection). The sample titles of this study are shuffled in the database, so cell type and time point are left out; the donor was told from shared clones. The nucleotide sequence is given as TGTGCCAGCAGAGGCAGGGGGCTGGACGAGCAGTACTTC. Its translation reads: CASRGRGLDEQYF.